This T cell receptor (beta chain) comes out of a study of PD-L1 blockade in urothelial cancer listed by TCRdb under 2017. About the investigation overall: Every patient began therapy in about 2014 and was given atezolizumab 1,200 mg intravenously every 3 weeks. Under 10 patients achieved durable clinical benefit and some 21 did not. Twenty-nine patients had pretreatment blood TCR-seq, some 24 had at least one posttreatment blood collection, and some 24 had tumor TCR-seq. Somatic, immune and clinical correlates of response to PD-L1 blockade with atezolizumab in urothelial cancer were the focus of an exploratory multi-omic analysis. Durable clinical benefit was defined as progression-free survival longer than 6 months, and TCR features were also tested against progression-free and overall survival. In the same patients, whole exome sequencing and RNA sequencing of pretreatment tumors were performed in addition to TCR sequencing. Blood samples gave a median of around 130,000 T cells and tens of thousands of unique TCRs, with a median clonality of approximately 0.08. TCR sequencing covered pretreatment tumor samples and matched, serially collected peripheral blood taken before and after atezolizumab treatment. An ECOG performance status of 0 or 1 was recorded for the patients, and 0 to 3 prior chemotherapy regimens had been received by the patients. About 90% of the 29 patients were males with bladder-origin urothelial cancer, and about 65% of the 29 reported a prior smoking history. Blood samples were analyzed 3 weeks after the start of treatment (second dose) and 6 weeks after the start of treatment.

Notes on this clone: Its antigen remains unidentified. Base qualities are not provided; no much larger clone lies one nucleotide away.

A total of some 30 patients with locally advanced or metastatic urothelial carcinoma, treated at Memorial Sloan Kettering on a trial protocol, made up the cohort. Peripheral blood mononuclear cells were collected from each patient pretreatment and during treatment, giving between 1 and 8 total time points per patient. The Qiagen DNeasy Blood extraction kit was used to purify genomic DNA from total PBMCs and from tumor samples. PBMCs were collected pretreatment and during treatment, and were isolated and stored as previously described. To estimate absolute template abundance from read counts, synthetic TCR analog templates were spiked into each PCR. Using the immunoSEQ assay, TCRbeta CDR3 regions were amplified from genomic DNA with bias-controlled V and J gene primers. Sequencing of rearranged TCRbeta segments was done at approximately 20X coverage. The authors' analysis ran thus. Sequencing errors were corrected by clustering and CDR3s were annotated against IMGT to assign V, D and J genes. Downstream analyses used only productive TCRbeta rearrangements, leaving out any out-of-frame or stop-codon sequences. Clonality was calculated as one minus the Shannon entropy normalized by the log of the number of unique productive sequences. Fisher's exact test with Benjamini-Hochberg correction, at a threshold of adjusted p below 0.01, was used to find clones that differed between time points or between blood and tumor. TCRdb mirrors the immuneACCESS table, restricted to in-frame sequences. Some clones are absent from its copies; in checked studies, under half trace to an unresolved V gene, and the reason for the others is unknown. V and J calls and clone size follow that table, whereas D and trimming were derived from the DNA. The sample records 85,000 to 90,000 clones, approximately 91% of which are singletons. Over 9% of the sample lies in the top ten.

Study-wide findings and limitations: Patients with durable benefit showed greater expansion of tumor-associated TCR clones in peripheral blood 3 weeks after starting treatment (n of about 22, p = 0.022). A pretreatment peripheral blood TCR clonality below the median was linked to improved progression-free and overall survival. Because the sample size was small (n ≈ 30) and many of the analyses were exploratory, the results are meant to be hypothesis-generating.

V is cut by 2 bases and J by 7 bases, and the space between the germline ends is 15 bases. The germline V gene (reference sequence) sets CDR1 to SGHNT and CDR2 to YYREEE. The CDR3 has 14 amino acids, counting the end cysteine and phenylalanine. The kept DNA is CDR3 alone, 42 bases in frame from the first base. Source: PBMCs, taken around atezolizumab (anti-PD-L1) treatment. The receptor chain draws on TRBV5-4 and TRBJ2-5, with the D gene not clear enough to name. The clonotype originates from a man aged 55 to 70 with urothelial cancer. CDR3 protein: CASSLEGGQWTQYF. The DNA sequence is TGTGCCAGCAGCTTAGAAGGCGGCCAATGGACCCAGTACTTC.